The rows below give T cell receptor beta chains drawn from one sample of a study of blood T cell repertoires in COVID-19. The repertoire was sequenced with immunoSEQ multiplex PCR; TCRdb's copy has only in-frame clones and lacks some. The profile covers approximately 210,000 clones, with 65% to 90% appearing a single time and just under 9% taken by the ten largest. Sequenced: PBMCs or T cells enriched from blood (not recorded which). The receptors originated from a woman in her forties or fifties with acute COVID-19. The CDR3 runs from the conserved cysteine through the conserved F or W. A D gene is named only where the DNA matches it firmly. The size field is filled for only some rows; it gives once, few, many or a size class.

cdr3_aa: CASSKGAGLHHEQYF
cdr3_nt: TGTGCCAGCAGCAAAGGGGCAGGGCTCCATCACGAGCAGTACTTC
j_call: TRBJ2-7
d_call: NA
v_call: TRBV21-1
clone_size: NA

cdr3_aa: CASSQGAQGNTEAFF
cdr3_nt: TGTGCCAGCAGCCAAGGCGCACAGGGGAACACTGAAGCTTTCTTT
j_call: TRBJ1-1
d_call: NA
v_call: TRBV14
clone_size: NA

cdr3_aa: CASSARGQGRETQYF
cdr3_nt: TGTGCCAGCAGCGCAAGGGGCCAGGGTCGGGAGACCCAGTACTTC
j_call: TRBJ2-5
d_call: NA
v_call: TRBV11-3
clone_size: NA

cdr3_aa: CASNSPLGEQYF
cdr3_nt: TGTGCCAGCAATTCCCCTCTCGGCGAGCAGTACTTC
j_call: TRBJ2-7
d_call: NA
v_call: TRBV27
clone_size: NA

cdr3_aa: CASSFAGWEQFF
cdr3_nt: TGTGCCAGCAGTTTTGCGGGGTGGGAGCAGTTCTTC
j_call: TRBJ2-1
d_call: NA
v_call: TRBV6-5
clone_size: NA

cdr3_aa: CASSSWDRGQMNQPQHF
cdr3_nt: TGTGCCAGCAGTTCCTGGGACAGGGGGCAAATGAATCAGCCCCAGCATTTT
j_call: TRBJ1-5
d_call: TRBD1
v_call: TRBV6-2/TRBV6-3
clone_size: NA

cdr3_aa: CSVTKTGIEQYF
cdr3_nt: TGCAGCGTTACCAAGACGGGTATCGAGCAGTACTTC
j_call: TRBJ2-7
d_call: NA
v_call: TRBV29-1
clone_size: NA

cdr3_aa: CASSPPSGGNQPQHF
cdr3_nt: TGTGCCAGCAGCCCCCCGTCAGGGGGCAATCAGCCCCAGCATTTT
j_call: TRBJ1-5
d_call: NA
v_call: TRBV7-9
clone_size: many

cdr3_aa: CASSYRTDYYSYEQYF
cdr3_nt: TGTGCCAGCAGTTATCGAACCGATTACTACTCCTACGAGCAGTACTTC
j_call: TRBJ2-7
d_call: NA
v_call: TRBV6-2/TRBV6-3
clone_size: NA

cdr3_aa: CASSSRTDYNEQFF
cdr3_nt: TGTGCCAGCAGCTCCAGGACTGACTACAATGAGCAGTTCTTC
j_call: TRBJ2-1
d_call: NA
v_call: TRBV7-2
clone_size: NA

cdr3_aa: CASGQGIFRSGANVLTF
cdr3_nt: TGTGCCAGCGGACAGGGGATTTTCCGATCTGGGGCCAACGTCCTGACTTTC
j_call: TRBJ2-6
d_call: TRBD1
v_call: TRBV27
clone_size: NA

cdr3_aa: CASTRAYEQYF
cdr3_nt: TGTGCCAGCACCAGGGCCTACGAGCAGTACTTC
j_call: TRBJ2-7
d_call: NA
v_call: TRBV6-5
clone_size: NA

cdr3_aa: CASSFEDRLPRGEQYF
cdr3_nt: TGTGCCAGCAGCTTTGAAGACAGGCTCCCCAGGGGGGAGCAGTACTTC
j_call: TRBJ2-7
d_call: TRBD1
v_call: TRBV5-5
clone_size: NA

cdr3_aa: CASSEPAKPSGNTIYF
cdr3_nt: TGTGCCAGCAGTGAACCTGCGAAGCCCTCTGGAAACACCATATATTTT
j_call: TRBJ1-3
d_call: NA
v_call: TRBV6-1
clone_size: NA

cdr3_aa: CASSRSGVITGELFF
cdr3_nt: TGCGCCAGCAGCCGGAGCGGGGTGATCACCGGGGAGCTGTTTTTT
j_call: TRBJ2-2
d_call: TRBD2
v_call: TRBV5-1
clone_size: few

cdr3_aa: CASSESTAGGPYEQYF
cdr3_nt: TGTGCCAGCAGTGAAAGCACGGCAGGGGGCCCCTACGAGCAGTACTTC
j_call: TRBJ2-7
d_call: TRBD1
v_call: TRBV6-1
clone_size: NA

cdr3_aa: CAIRGTGDNSPLHF
cdr3_nt: TGTGCCATCAGAGGGACAGGGGATAATTCACCCCTCCACTTT
j_call: TRBJ1-6
d_call: TRBD1
v_call: TRBV10-3
clone_size: once

cdr3_aa: CASSAEQGPNYGYTF
cdr3_nt: TGTGCCAGCAGTGCCGAACAGGGACCTAACTATGGCTACACCTTC
j_call: TRBJ1-2
d_call: NA
v_call: TRBV6-4
clone_size: NA

cdr3_aa: CAWSTSGTTDTQYF
cdr3_nt: TGTGCCTGGAGCACTAGCGGGACAACAGATACGCAGTATTTT
j_call: TRBJ2-3
d_call: TRBD2
v_call: TRBV30
clone_size: NA

cdr3_aa: CASSVSTETYEQYF
cdr3_nt: TGTGCCAGCAGCGTATCGACAGAGACCTACGAGCAGTACTTC
j_call: TRBJ2-7
d_call: NA
v_call: TRBV9
clone_size: NA

cdr3_aa: CASRGDLAGGREQYF
cdr3_nt: TGTGCCAGCAGGGGGGACCTAGCGGGAGGGCGCGAGCAGTACTTC
j_call: TRBJ2-7
d_call: TRBD2
v_call: TRBV2
clone_size: NA

cdr3_aa: CASSSPRDSKKLFF
cdr3_nt: TGTGCCAGCAGCTCGCCCCGGGACAGCAAAAAACTGTTTTTT
j_call: TRBJ1-4
d_call: TRBD1
v_call: TRBV11-2
clone_size: NA

cdr3_aa: CASSGTGGGYTF
cdr3_nt: TGTGCCAGTAGTGGGACAGGGGGCGGCTACACCTTC
j_call: TRBJ1-2
d_call: TRBD1
v_call: TRBV19
clone_size: NA

cdr3_aa: CASSLDRDRGYTF
cdr3_nt: TGTGCCAGCAGCTTGGATCGCGATCGGGGCTACACCTTC
j_call: TRBJ1-2
d_call: NA
v_call: TRBV5-5
clone_size: few

cdr3_aa: CASSSNGDREEYGYTF
cdr3_nt: TGTGCCAGCAGCTCGAACGGGGACAGGGAAGAATATGGCTACACCTTC
j_call: TRBJ1-2
d_call: TRBD1
v_call: TRBV5-4
clone_size: NA

cdr3_aa: CASSGQGVNTGELFF
cdr3_nt: TGTGCCAGCAGCGGACAGGGGGTAAACACCGGGGAGCTGTTTTTT
j_call: TRBJ2-2
d_call: TRBD1
v_call: TRBV9
clone_size: NA

cdr3_aa: CASSFPTSGRAYEQYF
cdr3_nt: TGTGCCAGCAGCTTTCCGACTAGCGGGAGGGCCTACGAGCAGTACTTC
j_call: TRBJ2-7
d_call: NA
v_call: TRBV12-1
clone_size: NA

cdr3_aa: CASSQDNTNEKLFF
cdr3_nt: TGTGCCAGCAGCCAAGATAACACCAATGAAAAACTGTTTTTT
j_call: TRBJ1-4
d_call: NA
v_call: TRBV3-1/TRBV3-2
clone_size: NA

cdr3_aa: CASSQQGGAGYTF
cdr3_nt: TGTGCCAGCAGCCAACAAGGGGGCGCTGGCTACACCTTC
j_call: TRBJ1-2
d_call: TRBD1
v_call: TRBV3-1/TRBV3-2
clone_size: NA

cdr3_aa: CASSEVRTGWREKLFF
cdr3_nt: TGTGCCAGCAGTGAAGTGAGGACAGGGTGGCGTGAAAAACTGTTTTTT
j_call: TRBJ1-4
d_call: TRBD1
v_call: TRBV6-1
clone_size: NA

cdr3_aa: CASSPLQGGTEAFF
cdr3_nt: TGTGCCAGCTCACCACTCCAGGGGGGCACTGAAGCTTTCTTT
j_call: TRBJ1-1
d_call: TRBD1
v_call: TRBV18
clone_size: NA

cdr3_aa: CASSPTGGVTDTQYF
cdr3_nt: TGTGCCAGCAGCCCAACAGGGGGAGTAACAGATACGCAGTATTTT
j_call: TRBJ2-3
d_call: TRBD1
v_call: TRBV5-4
clone_size: once

cdr3_aa: CASSYAGLTYEQYF
cdr3_nt: TGTGCCAGCAGTTACGCGGGACTTACCTACGAGCAGTACTTC
j_call: TRBJ2-7
d_call: NA
v_call: TRBV6-2/TRBV6-3
clone_size: NA

cdr3_aa: CASSLRLGQLNTEAFF
cdr3_nt: TGTGCCAGCAGTTTAAGACTAGGGCAGCTAAACACTGAAGCTTTCTTT
j_call: TRBJ1-1
d_call: NA
v_call: TRBV28
clone_size: NA

cdr3_aa: CASSFVQGAMSMFF
cdr3_nt: TGTGCCAGCAGTTTCGTACAGGGGGCAATGTCAATGTTTTTT
j_call: TRBJ1-4
d_call: TRBD1
v_call: TRBV28
clone_size: NA

cdr3_aa: CASSESWDREKLFF
cdr3_nt: TGCGCCAGCAGTGAGTCCTGGGACAGAGAAAAACTGTTTTTT
j_call: TRBJ1-4
d_call: TRBD1
v_call: TRBV10-1
clone_size: NA

cdr3_aa: CASGLGRGSGYTF
cdr3_nt: TGTGCTAGTGGTTTGGGCAGGGGTTCTGGCTACACCTTC
j_call: TRBJ1-2
d_call: NA
v_call: TRBV12-5
clone_size: NA